The TCR beta chain under discussion was sequenced for a study of blood T cell repertoires in COVID-19 (dated by TCRdb to 2019 to 2021). The study in broad terms: Samples from collaborators originated in the United States, Italy and Spain and spanned both the acute and convalescent phases of COVID-19. The material from the prospective study consisted of cDNA or gDNA derived from T cells, B-cell-depleted T cells, or PBMCs. Subjects who had been exposed to COVID-19, were actively infected with it, or had recovered from it provided the deeply sampled blood TCRbeta repertoires that made up the dataset. The repertoires were released in a freely available public database meant as a resource for research on the immune response to SARS-CoV-2. Samples came from the ongoing ImmuneRACE study (first 160 participants) plus 1,254 subjects from 6 global collaborators. Sample metadata almost always included a de-identified subject ID, COVID-19 status, age in years and sex. Where available, HLA class I and class II types were taken from metadata supplied by the sample provider and were not determined by assay-based typing.

Whole blood was collected in K2EDTA tubes by collaborating institutions according to the institutions' own protocols. For TCRbeta analysis, collaborators shipped samples as frozen whole blood, isolated PBMCs, or DNA extracted from either of those sample types. The table lists this clone with a count of one. Its recognized antigen is unknown. No base quality information exists; no much larger clone differs at one position. The immunoSEQ Assay, a bias-controlled multiplex PCR, was used to amplify TCRbeta CDR3 regions from genomic DNA. Under the source paper's analysis protocol: The number of nucleated cells in each sample was estimated by amplification of reference gene primers within the assay. To quantify the absolute abundance of each unique TCRbeta CDR3 rearrangement, sequence reads were collapsed and filtered. Productive Simpson clonality was computed per sample as the square root of Simpson's diversity index over productive rearrangements. TCRdb mirrors the immuneACCESS table, restricted to in-frame sequences. Some clones are absent from its copies; in checked studies, under half trace to an unresolved V gene, and the reason for the others is unknown. From that table come the V and J calls and clone size; the DNA was used to work out D and trimming. The sample includes a few hundred thousand clones, with 86% observed a single time. The ten top clones hold roughly 2% of the sample.

V is pruned by 2 bases and J by 2 bases, leaving 4 bases of the junction without a gene match. The germline V gene (reference sequence) gives CDR1 as SSHAT and CDR2 as FNYEAQ. The CDR3 sequence holds 16 residues, the cysteine and phenylalanine included. Of the read, only the CDR3 DNA is kept; its 48 bases are in frame from base 1. General findings and caveats noted by the study authors: The quantity of clinical and demographic metadata differed by source and by participant and was supplied without curation.

This receptor was identified in a woman in her 50s with acute or convalescent COVID-19. The sample taken for sequencing was peripheral blood. The V and J genes are TRBV7-7 and TRBJ2-5; TRBD2 aligns with 11 central bases. Here the CDR3 is given as CASSLNSGGGQETQYF. At the DNA level, the sequence is TGTGCCAGCAGCTTAAATAGCGGGGGGGGGCAAGAGACCCAGTACTTC. Reference TRBV7-7 and TRBJ2-5 genes cover what lies past the CDR3, so the full variable domain is GAGVSQSPRYKVTKRGQDVTLRCDPISSHATLYWYQQALGQGPEFLTYFNYEAQPDKSGLPSDRFSAERPEGSISTLTIQRTEQRDSAMYRCASSLNSGGGQETQYFGPGTRLLVL.